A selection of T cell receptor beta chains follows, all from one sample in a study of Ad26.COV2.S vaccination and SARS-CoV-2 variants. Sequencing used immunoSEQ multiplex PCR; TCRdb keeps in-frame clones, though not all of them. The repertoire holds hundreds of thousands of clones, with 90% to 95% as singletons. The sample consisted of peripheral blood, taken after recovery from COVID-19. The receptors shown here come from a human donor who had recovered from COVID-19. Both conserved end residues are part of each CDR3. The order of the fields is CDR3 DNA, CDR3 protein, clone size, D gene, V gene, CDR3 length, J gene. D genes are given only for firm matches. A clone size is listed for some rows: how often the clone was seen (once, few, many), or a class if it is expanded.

TGTGCCAGCAGCCCGCGACAGGGTTTTACGAGTGTTGATCAGCCCCAGCATTTT | CASSPRQGFTSVDQPQHF | . | TRBD1 | TRBV5-5 | 18 | TRBJ1-5
TGTGCCAGCAGCTTAGGTGAACTGCGGTTGTCTAACTATGGCTACACCTTC | CASSLGELRLSNYGYTF | . | . | TRBV5-6 | 17 | TRBJ1-2
TGTGCCAGCAGCCTCACAGGGACCCAGTACTTC | CASSLTGTQYF | . | . | TRBV5-4 | 11 | TRBJ2-5
TGTGCCAGCAGCCGGAGTGGGAATAGCGGCGAAAAACTGTTTTTT | CASSRSGNSGEKLFF | . | . | TRBV7-2 | 15 | TRBJ1-4
TGTGCCAGCAGTTACTCGACCGGGGTAGGAGGCTACACCTTC | CASSYSTGVGGYTF | . | . | TRBV6-2/TRBV6-3 | 14 | TRBJ1-2
TGTGCCAGTAGTATAAGGGGGCCTAACTATGGCTACACCTTC | CASSIRGPNYGYTF | . | TRBD1 | TRBV19 | 14 | TRBJ1-2
TGTGCCACCAGTCCGGGGGGCCGGTCCTACAATGAGCAGTTCTTC | CATSPGGRSYNEQFF | . | . | TRBV24-1 | 15 | TRBJ2-1
TGTGCCAGCAGCTTAGCTGGGGCCCTGCCCACCGGGGAGCTGTTTTTT | CASSLAGALPTGELFF | . | . | TRBV11-3 | 16 | TRBJ2-2
TGTGCCATCAGTGTGGCGGGGGGAAATGAGCAGTTCTTC | CAISVAGGNEQFF | . | TRBD2 | TRBV10-3 | 13 | TRBJ2-1
TGTGCCAGCAGCTCCCGACAGGGGATGAGGACTGAAGCTTTCTTT | CASSSRQGMRTEAFF | few | TRBD1 | TRBV11-2 | 15 | TRBJ1-1
TGTGCCAGCAGTTTCCCCCTCCCCGGGCGAGACCAAGAGACCCAGTACTTC | CASSFPLPGRDQETQYF | . | . | TRBV6-2/TRBV6-3 | 17 | TRBJ2-5
TGCGCCAGCAGTGACCATCTGAGGTACACCTTC | CASSDHLRYTF | . | . | TRBV10-1 | 11 | TRBJ1-2
TGTGCCAGCAGCTTATCCAGGGGGAACACTGAAGCTTTCTTT | CASSLSRGNTEAFF | . | . | TRBV11-3 | 14 | TRBJ1-1
TGTGCTAGCAGCCCGACCGGGACTCCGGGCTTCGCAGATACGCAGTATTTT | CASSPTGTPGFADTQYF | once | . | TRBV7-7 | 17 | TRBJ2-3
TGTGCCAGCAGTTACGCGGGACAGACCTACGAGCAGTACTTC | CASSYAGQTYEQYF | . | . | TRBV6-2/TRBV6-3 | 14 | TRBJ2-7
TGTGCCAGTAGTTTAAGCGGGGGGCTCACAGATACGCAGTATTTT | CASSLSGGLTDTQYF | . | TRBD2 | TRBV19 | 15 | TRBJ2-3
TGCGCCAGCAGCCATCAAGCGGCGGGGGCAAGAGGGACAGATACGCAGTATTTT | CASSHQAAGARGTDTQYF | . | . | TRBV4-1 | 18 | TRBJ2-3
TGCGCCAGCAGCCGCCGGGGGGCGGGGGAACAAGAGACCCAGTACTTC | CASSRRGAGEQETQYF | . | . | TRBV5-1 | 16 | TRBJ2-5
TGTGCCAGCAGCCCAGGGACAGCTTTCTACGAGCAGTACTTC | CASSPGTAFYEQYF | . | TRBD1 | TRBV7-9 | 14 | TRBJ2-7
TGCAGCGCTGGGAGACAGGGGATCCCATATGGCTACACCTTC | CSAGRQGIPYGYTF | . | TRBD1 | TRBV29-1 | 14 | TRBJ1-2
TGTGCCAGCAGCTTAGGTCTGAATAACTATGGCTACACCTTC | CASSLGLNNYGYTF | . | . | TRBV7-9 | 14 | TRBJ1-2
TGCGCCAGCAGCGGCGGGACAGGGTTGAATCAGCCCCAGCATTTT | CASSGGTGLNQPQHF | few | TRBD1 | TRBV4-1 | 15 | TRBJ1-5
TGCGCCAGCAGCTTGGTGTGGGGGCAAACAGATACGCAGTATTTT | CASSLVWGQTDTQYF | . | . | TRBV5-1 | 15 | TRBJ2-3
TGTGCCAGCAGGTCAGGATTAGGGTCCTACGAGCAGTACTTC | CASRSGLGSYEQYF | . | . | TRBV6-5 | 14 | TRBJ2-7
TGTGCCAGCAGCCCCTCTGGGGGGGCCCCGAATTCACCCCTCCACTTT | CASSPSGGAPNSPLHF | once | . | TRBV9 | 16 | TRBJ1-6
TGTGCCAGCAGCCAATCGAGGCCTAGCTCCTACAATGAGCAGTTCTTC | CASSQSRPSSYNEQFF | . | . | TRBV3-1/TRBV3-2 | 16 | TRBJ2-1
TGTGCCAGCAGCTTGGAGTTAGGGGACGAGCAGTACTTC | CASSLELGDEQYF | . | . | TRBV5-4 | 13 | TRBJ2-7
TGTGCCAGTCAACCAGCGGCATACAATGAGCAGTTCTTC | CASQPAAYNEQFF | . | . | TRBV12-3/TRBV12-4 | 13 | TRBJ2-1
TGTGCCAGTAGGGTGGACAGGGGGAGGACCTACGAGCAGTACTTC | CASRVDRGRTYEQYF | once | TRBD1 | TRBV19 | 15 | TRBJ2-7
TGTGCCAGCAGTTTATCGACTAGCGGGTACCACAATGAGCAGTTCTTC | CASSLSTSGYHNEQFF | . | TRBD2 | TRBV27 | 16 | TRBJ2-1
TGTGCCAGCAGCTTAGGCCTGGGACAGGGGGCTAATCAGCCCCAGCATTTT | CASSLGLGQGANQPQHF | . | TRBD1 | TRBV11-2 | 17 | TRBJ1-5
TGTGCCAGCAGCGTAGGGAGTCTCGACTATGGCTACACCTTC | CASSVGSLDYGYTF | . | . | TRBV9 | 14 | TRBJ1-2
TGTGCCAGCAGCCAATTATCGAGCTATGGCTACACCTTC | CASSQLSSYGYTF | . | . | TRBV3-1/TRBV3-2 | 13 | TRBJ1-2
TGCGCCAGCAGTAGCGGGGGGGCCGGCGAGCAGTACTTC | CASSSGGAGEQYF | . | TRBD2 | TRBV10-2 | 13 | TRBJ2-7
TGTGCCAGCAGCCAAGAGGGACAGGGGGGCTCCTACGAGCAGTACTTC | CASSQEGQGGSYEQYF | few | TRBD1 | TRBV14 | 16 | TRBJ2-7
TGTGCCAGCAGTTCGGCCGGGACATCTAACTATGGCTACACCTTC | CASSSAGTSNYGYTF | . | . | TRBV6-2/TRBV6-3 | 15 | TRBJ1-2
TGCGCCAGCAGCTGGGGACCTAGCGGGGGGGAGCAGTTCTTC | CASSWGPSGGEQFF | . | TRBD2 | TRBV5-1 | 14 | TRBJ2-1
TGCAGCGTTGGAGGACAGGGGAGCACTGAAGCTTTCTTT | CSVGGQGSTEAFF | . | TRBD1 | TRBV29-1 | 13 | TRBJ1-1
TGTGCCAGCAGCTCAGGACCCTTGCAGCCCCAGCATTTT | CASSSGPLQPQHF | . | . | TRBV7-9 | 13 | TRBJ1-5
TGTGCCAGCATGAGGGAGGGGGAGCTGTTTTTT | CASMREGELFF | . | . | TRBV2 | 11 | TRBJ2-2
TGCGCCAGCAGCTCGCTACAGGGTAGGGAGACCCAGTACTTC | CASSSLQGRETQYF | . | . | TRBV5-1 | 14 | TRBJ2-5
TGCGCCAGCAGCCGTCAGGGGAGCAATCAGCCCCAGCATTTT | CASSRQGSNQPQHF | . | . | TRBV4-1 | 14 | TRBJ1-5
TGTGCCATCAGTGGGATCGTAGTAACGGGGGGCACAGATACGCAGTATTTT | CAISGIVVTGGTDTQYF | . | . | TRBV10-3 | 17 | TRBJ2-3